Shown below are 23 T cell receptor beta chains from a single sample sequenced in a study of human T cells and chemical hapten exposure. Each CDR3 protein is one row after TCRdb ran MiXCR on the RACE reads. The top ten hold 1.5% to 2% of the sample, which has 130,000 or so distinct CDR3 sequences, 9% to 10% seen once. Time point denoted: healthy volunteer bleed at 2 weeks. RNA extraction used unfractionated whole blood as the source of total RNA. The sequenced material came from whole blood. All receptors come from a male donor in good health. Some clones in this sample may be carry-over from other donors' samples.

This clonotype was seen a few times. The rearrangement uses TRBV11-2 and TRBJ1-1; D remains unclear. V lost 0 bases to trimming and J lost 3 bases, with 8 bases between them. CDR1 SGHAT and CDR2 FQNNGV come from the germline V gene. CDR3 length equals 14 residues. The CDR3 region is CASSLERTHTEAFF. The CDR3 nucleotides are TGTGCCAGCAGCTTAGAGAGGACCCACACTGAAGCTTTCTTT.

The chain employs TRBV6-5 and TRBJ2-1, with D tentatively TRBD2 (7 bases). Trimming took off 8 bases at V and 5 bases at J, with 10 bases between the two ends. Germline CDR1 MNHEY, CDR2 SVGAGI. The CDR3 length is 12 residues. In nucleotides, the CDR3 is TGTGCCAGCGGGGGGGCGGACAATGAGCAGTTCTTC. Its protein product is CASGGADNEQFF.

This chain links TRBV7-2 with TRBJ2-3, with 8 bases lining up with TRBD2. Germline CDR1 SGHTA, CDR2 FQGNSA. The V gene end was trimmed by 5 bases and the J gene end by 2 bases; junction bases not matched to a gene: 3. This CDR3 has 14 residues. CDR3 region: CASSRTSLTDTQYF. CDR3 sequence (DNA): TGTGCCAGCAGCCGGACTAGCCTCACAGATACGCAGTATTTT.

This clonotype was found a few times. CDR3 loop: CASSEAGNQPQHF. The DNA for the CDR3 is TGTGCCAGCAGTGAGGCGGGTAATCAGCCCCAGCATTTT. V is TRBV2 and J is TRBJ1-5; no firm D call. Germline-derived CDR1 and CDR2 are SNHLY and FYNNEI. The ends were cut back, 3 bases at V and 4 bases at J, with 7 bases in the middle. The CDR3 extends over 13 amino acids.

This clonotype was observed at least ten times. V usage is TRBV7-9 and J usage is TRBJ2-1; D remains ambiguous. This CDR3 region has 16 residues. CDR1 and CDR2 from the germline V gene are SEHNR and FQNEAQ (reference sequence). Deletions cut 3 bases from V and 4 bases from J, with 16 bases between. The CDR3 here is CASSFGASSVYNEQFF. In DNA form, the CDR3 reads TGTGCCAGCAGCTTCGGAGCGTCGAGCGTTTACAATGAGCAGTTCTTC.

The rearrangement uses TRBV6-2 or TRBV6-3 and TRBJ1-5; D gene uncertain. Trimming left V 0 bases short and J 5 bases short, with 11 bases between. The CDR3 is made up of 15 amino acids. Looked up from germline, CDR1 is MNHEY and CDR2 is SVGEGT. The DNA of the CDR3 is TGTGCCAGCAGTTACTCGGGCCGGCAAGATCAGCCCCAGCATTTT. Translation gives CASSYSGRQDQPQHF.

The chain has TRBV12-3 or TRBV12-4 and TRBJ2-1; D is possibly TRBD1 or TRBD2 (6 bases each). The CDR3 is 12 amino acids. Trimming left V 7 bases short and J 7 bases short, with 11 bases between. CDR3 nucleotides: TGTGCCAGCAATGAAGGGGGGAATGAGCAGTTCTTC. It encodes CASNEGGNEQFF.

Ten or more counts support this clonotype. The V and J genes are TRBV4-3 and TRBJ2-7; D ambiguous. Germline CDR1 and CDR2: LGHNA and YSLEER. This CDR3 has 13 amino acids. V lost 0 bases to trimming and J lost 2 bases, with 5 bases between them. In DNA, the CDR3 is TGCGCCAGCAGCCAAGATCTGACCTACGAGCAGTACTTC. The encoded protein is CASSQDLTYEQYF.

Many counts were recorded for this clonotype. This rearrangement joins TRBV7-9 to TRBJ2-7; TRBD1 matches at 9 bases. This CDR3 has 15 amino acids. The trim removed 5 bases at V and 7 bases at J, leaving 12 bases unmatched. Germline CDR1 reads SEHNR; CDR2 reads FQNEAQ (reference sequence). As DNA, the CDR3 is TGTGCCAGCAGCCCCCCCGGGACAGGGATCACAGAGCAGTACTTC. This translates into CASSPPGTGITEQYF.

This clonotype was observed a handful of times. The J gene is TRBJ1-2, the V gene TRBV29-1; unclear D gene. The length of the CDR3 is 10 residues. V lost 3 bases and J lost 6, with 5 bases in between. Germline CDR1 reads SQVTM; CDR2 reads ANQGSEA. The CDR3 DNA sequence: TGCAGCGTTGATGGGGATGGCTACACCTTC. Amino acids: CSVDGDGYTF.

There are many counts of this clonotype. The V and J genes are TRBV20-1 and TRBJ2-7; TRBD1 aligns across 9 bases. The J segment lost 1 base and the V segment lost 0 bases, leaving 10 bases of the junction unmatched. This CDR3 is built from 17 residues. CDR1 is DFQATT, CDR2 SNEGSKA, per germline (reference sequence). CDR3 coding DNA: TGCAGTGCTAGAGATCCTCGTACGACAGGGGGTTCCTACGAGCAGTACTTC. Protein sequence: CSARDPRTTGGSYEQYF.

This clonotype has ten or more counts. The chain combines TRBV11-2 with TRBJ1-1; D unclear. CDR1 is SGHAT and CDR2 is FQNNGV in the germline V gene. The CDR3 sequence is 14 residues long. Trimming stripped 5 bases from V and 7 bases from J, with 17 bases between. The CDR3 loop reads CASSPRVTGGEAFF. The CDR3 DNA is TGTGCCAGCAGCCCCCGGGTGACCGGCGGTGAAGCTTTCTTT.

This clonotype was seen many times. The genes are TRBV7-9 and TRBJ1-1, with TRBD1 matching 7 bases. J was trimmed by 5 bases and V by 4 bases; bases with no gene match: 7. Germline V gene lookup returns CDR1 SEHNR and CDR2 FQNEAQ (reference sequence). CDR3 length equals 14 residues. The CDR3 reads CASSSRGGYTEAFF. CDR3 nucleotides: TGTGCCAGCAGCTCACGAGGGGGCTATACTGAAGCTTTCTTT.

This rearrangement joins TRBV6-2 or TRBV6-3 to TRBJ2-3; no clear D. Trimming took off 6 bases at V and 2 bases at J, with 3 bases between the two ends. CDR1 and CDR2 from the germline V gene are MNHEY and SVGEGT. CDR3 length equals 11 residues. CDR3 nucleotides: TGTGCCAGCAGGAACACAGATACGCAGTATTTT. Protein: CASRNTDTQYF.

This clonotype was seen repeatedly, ten times or more. V gene TRBV6-5 combines with J gene TRBJ1-5; a possible D gene is TRBD1 (6 bases). The germline V and J ends were trimmed by 7 bases and 4 bases, with 14 bases remaining between them. Germline lookup yields CDR1 MNHEY and CDR2 SVGAGI. This CDR3 region has 14 residues. The CDR3 DNA reads as TGTGCCAGCAACACAAGGGGGGGGAATCAGCCCCAGCATTTT. This gives the protein CASNTRGGNQPQHF.

The rearrangement links TRBV29-1 to TRBJ1-1, with TRBD1 matching 10 bases. V shed 2 bases, J shed 2 bases, and the junction held 11 bases outside the gene matches. Germline CDR1 is SQVTM and CDR2 is ANQGSEA. CDR3 length: 17 amino acids. CDR3 region: CSVENGDRGRGNTEAFF. DNA for the CDR3: TGCAGCGTTGAAAATGGAGACAGGGGGCGAGGAAACACTGAAGCTTTCTTT.

This clonotype has ten or more counts. The chain couples TRBV9 to TRBJ1-1; 9 bases are a match to TRBD1. The CDR3 runs 15 residues. Trimming cost V 3 bases and J 3 bases; bases outside gene matches: 6. Looked up from germline, CDR1 is SGDLS and CDR2 is YYNGEE. Here the CDR3 reads CASSAYRGRDTEAFF. CDR3 DNA: TGTGCCAGCAGCGCCTACAGGGGGCGGGACACTGAAGCTTTCTTT.

This clonotype was observed many times. This rearrangement joins TRBV29-1 to TRBJ1-1; 7 bases agree with TRBD1. Germline V gene lookup returns CDR1 SQVTM and CDR2 ANQGSEA. J was trimmed by 1 base and V by 7 bases; bases with no gene match: 6. The CDR3 consists of 13 residues. The CDR3 region has the DNA TGCAGCGCAAAGACAGGGAGGAACACTGAAGCTTTCTTT. This gives the protein CSAKTGRNTEAFF.

The chain couples TRBV29-1 to TRBJ1-2; no clear D. V gave up 3 bases and J gave up 5 bases, with 10 bases separating them. Germline V CDR1 and CDR2: SQVTM, ANQGSEA. This CDR3 contains 12 residues. The chain's CDR3 is CSVERVGYGYTF. CDR3 nucleotide sequence: TGCAGCGTTGAGAGGGTGGGGTATGGCTACACCTTC. Combining the CDR3 with reference TRBV29-1 and TRBJ1-2 gives the whole variable domain SAVISQKPSRDICQRGTSLTIQCQVDSQVTMMFWYRQQPGQSLTLIATANQGSEATYESGFVIDKFPISRPNLTFSTLTVSNMSPEDSSIYLCSVERVGYGYTFGSGTRLTVV.

This clonotype appeared many times. This chain connects TRBV5-1 to TRBJ2-2, with 10 bases that match TRBD2. The CDR3 consists of 16 residues. Germline CDR1 is SGHRS and CDR2 is YFSETQ. Trimming took 4 bases from V and 4 from J; bases not matched to a gene: 7. The chain's CDR3 is CASSQSGGARTGELFF. For the CDR3, the DNA is TGCGCCAGCAGCCAAAGCGGGGGGGCGCGCACCGGGGAGCTGTTTTTT.

This clonotype turned up a few times. This sequence joins TRBV24-1 and TRBJ1-2; TRBD1 aligns across 9 bases. The germline V gene encodes CDR1 KGHDR and CDR2 SFDVKD. This CDR3 has 15 residues. V was clipped by 3 bases and J by 6 bases; unmatched bases: 7. CDR3 in DNA: TGTGCCACCAGTGATCTAGACAGGGGGAAGGATGGCTACACCTTC. This translates into CATSDLDRGKDGYTF.

The table lists this clonotype with a few counts. This chain uses TRBV5-1 with TRBJ2-5; 7 bases line up with TRBD1. The ends lost 5 bases at V and 1 base at J; junction bases unmatched: 14. The CDR3 consists of 17 residues. Germline CDR1 and CDR2: SGHRS and YFSETQ. DNA of the CDR3: TGCGCCAGCAGGGCTACCGGGACAGCTTACCTCCAAGAGACCCAGTACTTC. Protein: CASRATGTAYLQETQYF.

The chain recombines TRBV12-5 with TRBJ1-3; TRBD1 is a possible D gene (5 bases). Germline values: CDR1 LGHNT, CDR2 FRNRAP. The CDR3 totals 16 residues. The V gene lost 1 base and the J gene lost 0 bases, with 10 bases spanning the gap. CDR3 amino acids: CASGLGQPSSGNTIYF. Here the CDR3 DNA reads TGTGCTAGTGGTTTGGGACAGCCGAGCTCTGGAAACACCATATATTTT.